The rows below give T cell receptor beta chains drawn from one sample of a study of OX40 agonist ivuxolimab in advanced cancers. The assay was immunoSEQ multiplex PCR, and TCRdb's table has in-frame clones only and misses some. The sample lists tens of thousands of clones, 90% occurring once. The sample here was CD4+ or CD8+ T cells sorted from blood, taken in a trial of the OX40 agonist ivuxolimab. The origin of the receptors is an adult with an advanced solid tumor such as melanoma, head and neck, liver or kidney cancer. CDR3s include the opening cysteine and the closing phenylalanine or tryptophan. Each record gives: V gene, clone size, D gene, J gene, CDR3 protein, CDR3 DNA. The D gene is left open where the match is weak. Rows give clone size only sometimes, using once, few, many, or a class for an expanded clone.

v_gene: TRBV15; abundance: -; d_gene: TRBD1; j_gene: TRBJ2-5; CDR3aa: CATSIHRGQETQYF; CDR3nt: TGTGCCACCAGCATTCACAGGGGACAAGAGACCCAGTACTTC
v_gene: TRBV4-2; abundance: -; d_gene: -; j_gene: TRBJ2-1; CDR3aa: CASSQVGARGRFF; CDR3nt: TGTGCCAGCAGCCAAGTTGGCGCTAGGGGGAGGTTCTTC
v_gene: TRBV11-2; abundance: -; d_gene: -; j_gene: TRBJ1-2; CDR3aa: CASSFGEGPNYGYTF; CDR3nt: TGTGCCAGCAGCTTCGGGGAGGGCCCTAACTATGGCTACACCTTC
v_gene: TRBV6-6; abundance: -; d_gene: -; j_gene: TRBJ1-3; CDR3aa: CASSRGTGNTIYF; CDR3nt: TGTGCCAGCAGTCGGGGGACTGGAAACACCATATATTTT
v_gene: TRBV5-4; abundance: -; d_gene: -; j_gene: TRBJ1-5; CDR3aa: CASSLVGQPLHQPQHF; CDR3nt: TGTGCCAGCAGCTTGGTTGGACAGCCCTTACATCAGCCCCAGCATTTT
v_gene: TRBV2; abundance: -; d_gene: TRBD1; j_gene: TRBJ1-4; CDR3aa: CASSGQGRPSEKLFF; CDR3nt: TGTGCCAGCAGTGGACAGGGGCGACCGAGTGAAAAACTGTTTTTT
v_gene: TRBV7-9; abundance: -; d_gene: -; j_gene: TRBJ2-3; CDR3aa: CASSLGGARSGDTQYF; CDR3nt: TGTGCCAGCAGCTTAGGAGGAGCCCGATCCGGAGATACGCAGTATTTT
v_gene: TRBV10-2; abundance: once; d_gene: -; j_gene: TRBJ1-3; CDR3aa: CASSESNGNTIYF; CDR3nt: TGCGCCAGCAGTGAGTCGAATGGAAACACCATATATTTT
v_gene: TRBV10-3; abundance: -; d_gene: -; j_gene: TRBJ2-3; CDR3aa: CAISRDSFTDTQYF; CDR3nt: TGTGCCATCAGCCGGGACTCCTTCACAGATACGCAGTATTTT
v_gene: TRBV4-2; abundance: -; d_gene: -; j_gene: TRBJ2-1; CDR3aa: CASSQGGTSKGYEQFF; CDR3nt: TGTGCCAGCAGCCAAGGCGGGACCTCGAAGGGATATGAGCAGTTCTTC
v_gene: TRBV28; abundance: -; d_gene: TRBD1; j_gene: TRBJ1-1; CDR3aa: CASSLADRGLGEAFF; CDR3nt: TGTGCCAGCAGTTTAGCGGACAGGGGCCTGGGTGAAGCTTTCTTT
v_gene: TRBV7-2; abundance: -; d_gene: -; j_gene: TRBJ1-2; CDR3aa: CASSLEGTYGYTF; CDR3nt: TGTGCCAGCAGCTTAGAAGGGACTTATGGCTACACCTTC
v_gene: TRBV13; abundance: -; d_gene: TRBD2; j_gene: TRBJ2-1; CDR3aa: CASSPRLAGGHNEQFF; CDR3nt: TGTGCCAGCAGCCCCAGACTAGCGGGGGGGCACAATGAGCAGTTCTTC
v_gene: TRBV28; abundance: -; d_gene: -; j_gene: TRBJ2-1; CDR3aa: CASSSTVVNEQFF; CDR3nt: TGTGCCAGCAGTTCGACAGTAGTCAATGAGCAGTTCTTC
v_gene: TRBV7-2; abundance: -; d_gene: -; j_gene: TRBJ2-1; CDR3aa: CASSPGTYNEQFF; CDR3nt: TGTGCCAGCAGCCCTGGGACCTACAATGAGCAGTTCTTC
v_gene: TRBV28; abundance: -; d_gene: -; j_gene: TRBJ2-5; CDR3aa: CASSLNPGVQETQYF; CDR3nt: TGTGCCAGCAGTTTAAACCCGGGGGTACAAGAGACCCAGTACTTC
v_gene: TRBV11-3; abundance: -; d_gene: -; j_gene: TRBJ2-1; CDR3aa: CASSFIGAEQFF; CDR3nt: TGTGCCAGCAGCTTTATCGGGGCTGAGCAGTTCTTC
v_gene: TRBV10-3; abundance: -; d_gene: TRBD1; j_gene: TRBJ2-4; CDR3aa: CAISESHRGLNIQYF; CDR3nt: TGTGCCATCAGTGAGTCGCACAGGGGATTAAACATTCAGTACTTC
v_gene: TRBV18; abundance: -; d_gene: -; j_gene: TRBJ1-1; CDR3aa: CASSFLMGTEAFF; CDR3nt: TGTGCCAGCTCATTCCTCATGGGCACTGAAGCTTTCTTT
v_gene: TRBV6-5; abundance: -; d_gene: TRBD1; j_gene: TRBJ2-7; CDR3aa: CARVLNRGRGYEQYF; CDR3nt: TGTGCCAGGGTGCTTAACAGGGGGCGGGGGTACGAGCAGTACTTC
v_gene: TRBV6-1; abundance: -; d_gene: -; j_gene: TRBJ2-5; CDR3aa: CASRSSGGSGETQYF; CDR3nt: TGTGCCAGCAGATCTTCGGGCGGGTCCGGTGAGACCCAGTACTTC
v_gene: TRBV19; abundance: -; d_gene: TRBD1; j_gene: TRBJ1-2; CDR3aa: CASSIDLSAGQGNGYTF; CDR3nt: TGTGCCAGTAGTATAGACCTCTCCGCCGGACAGGGGAACGGCTACACCTTC
v_gene: TRBV2; abundance: -; d_gene: -; j_gene: TRBJ1-2; CDR3aa: CASSLTGYDYGYTF; CDR3nt: TGTGCCAGCAGTCTAACAGGGTACGACTATGGCTACACCTTC
v_gene: TRBV2; abundance: -; d_gene: -; j_gene: TRBJ2-3; CDR3aa: CASKVRGLQLQDTQYF; CDR3nt: TGTGCCAGCAAGGTGAGGGGACTGCAACTCCAAGATACGCAGTATTTT
v_gene: TRBV7-6; abundance: -; d_gene: TRBD2; j_gene: TRBJ2-2; CDR3aa: CASSFGLAGPTNTGELFF; CDR3nt: TGTGCCAGCAGTTTTGGACTAGCGGGGCCGACAAACACCGGGGAGCTGTTTTTT
v_gene: TRBV19; abundance: once; d_gene: TRBD2; j_gene: TRBJ2-5; CDR3aa: CASSIGLRGETQYF; CDR3nt: TGTGCCAGTAGTATAGGGTTGCGGGGGGAGACCCAGTACTTC
v_gene: TRBV7-6; abundance: -; d_gene: -; j_gene: TRBJ2-2; CDR3aa: CASSRGVRGGELFF; CDR3nt: TGTGCCAGCAGCAGGGGAGTCAGGGGCGGGGAGCTGTTTTTT
v_gene: TRBV5-4; abundance: few; d_gene: -; j_gene: TRBJ2-4; CDR3aa: CASSYWTMPGNIQYF; CDR3nt: TGTGCCAGCAGCTATTGGACAATGCCCGGAAACATTCAGTACTTC
v_gene: TRBV7-9; abundance: -; d_gene: -; j_gene: TRBJ2-3; CDR3aa: CASSLGGTDTQYF; CDR3nt: TGTGCCAGCAGCTTGGGGGGCACAGATACGCAGTATTTT
v_gene: TRBV11-2; abundance: -; d_gene: -; j_gene: TRBJ2-7; CDR3aa: CASSHVEQYF; CDR3nt: TGTGCCAGCAGCCACGTCGAGCAGTACTTC
v_gene: TRBV5-1; abundance: -; d_gene: TRBD1; j_gene: TRBJ1-4; CDR3aa: CASSAGTGGGELFF; CDR3nt: TGCGCCAGCAGCGCCGGGACAGGGGGAGGGGAACTGTTTTTT
v_gene: TRBV18; abundance: -; d_gene: -; j_gene: TRBJ2-3; CDR3aa: CASSPERRDTQYF; CDR3nt: TGTGCCAGCTCACCGGAAAGGAGGGATACGCAGTATTTT
v_gene: TRBV27; abundance: once; d_gene: -; j_gene: TRBJ2-7; CDR3aa: CASSLTWGGAQRRDEQYF; CDR3nt: TGTGCCAGCAGTTTAACCTGGGGGGGGGCCCAAAGACGGGACGAGCAGTACTTC
v_gene: TRBV5-5; abundance: once; d_gene: -; j_gene: TRBJ2-7; CDR3aa: CASSLSGHSYEQYF; CDR3nt: TGTGCCAGCAGCTTGAGCGGCCACTCCTACGAGCAGTACTTC
v_gene: TRBV11-2; abundance: once; d_gene: -; j_gene: TRBJ1-3; CDR3aa: CASSEVRRNTIYF; CDR3nt: TGTGCCAGCAGCGAAGTTAGGCGAAACACCATATATTTT
v_gene: TRBV28; abundance: -; d_gene: -; j_gene: TRBJ2-7; CDR3aa: CASSFGALEQYF; CDR3nt: TGTGCCAGCAGTTTTGGTGCACTCGAGCAGTACTTC
v_gene: TRBV6-5; abundance: -; d_gene: -; j_gene: TRBJ1-2; CDR3aa: CATTKEGDGYTF; CDR3nt: TGTGCCACCACAAAGGAAGGCGATGGCTACACCTTC
v_gene: TRBV19; abundance: -; d_gene: -; j_gene: TRBJ1-5; CDR3aa: CASSILRGNQPQHF; CDR3nt: TGTGCCAGTAGTATTCTTCGGGGCAATCAGCCCCAGCATTTT
v_gene: TRBV7-8; abundance: -; d_gene: -; j_gene: TRBJ2-7; CDR3aa: CASSLEGSAFAYEQYF; CDR3nt: TGTGCCAGCAGCTTAGAAGGCTCGGCTTTTGCATACGAGCAGTACTTC